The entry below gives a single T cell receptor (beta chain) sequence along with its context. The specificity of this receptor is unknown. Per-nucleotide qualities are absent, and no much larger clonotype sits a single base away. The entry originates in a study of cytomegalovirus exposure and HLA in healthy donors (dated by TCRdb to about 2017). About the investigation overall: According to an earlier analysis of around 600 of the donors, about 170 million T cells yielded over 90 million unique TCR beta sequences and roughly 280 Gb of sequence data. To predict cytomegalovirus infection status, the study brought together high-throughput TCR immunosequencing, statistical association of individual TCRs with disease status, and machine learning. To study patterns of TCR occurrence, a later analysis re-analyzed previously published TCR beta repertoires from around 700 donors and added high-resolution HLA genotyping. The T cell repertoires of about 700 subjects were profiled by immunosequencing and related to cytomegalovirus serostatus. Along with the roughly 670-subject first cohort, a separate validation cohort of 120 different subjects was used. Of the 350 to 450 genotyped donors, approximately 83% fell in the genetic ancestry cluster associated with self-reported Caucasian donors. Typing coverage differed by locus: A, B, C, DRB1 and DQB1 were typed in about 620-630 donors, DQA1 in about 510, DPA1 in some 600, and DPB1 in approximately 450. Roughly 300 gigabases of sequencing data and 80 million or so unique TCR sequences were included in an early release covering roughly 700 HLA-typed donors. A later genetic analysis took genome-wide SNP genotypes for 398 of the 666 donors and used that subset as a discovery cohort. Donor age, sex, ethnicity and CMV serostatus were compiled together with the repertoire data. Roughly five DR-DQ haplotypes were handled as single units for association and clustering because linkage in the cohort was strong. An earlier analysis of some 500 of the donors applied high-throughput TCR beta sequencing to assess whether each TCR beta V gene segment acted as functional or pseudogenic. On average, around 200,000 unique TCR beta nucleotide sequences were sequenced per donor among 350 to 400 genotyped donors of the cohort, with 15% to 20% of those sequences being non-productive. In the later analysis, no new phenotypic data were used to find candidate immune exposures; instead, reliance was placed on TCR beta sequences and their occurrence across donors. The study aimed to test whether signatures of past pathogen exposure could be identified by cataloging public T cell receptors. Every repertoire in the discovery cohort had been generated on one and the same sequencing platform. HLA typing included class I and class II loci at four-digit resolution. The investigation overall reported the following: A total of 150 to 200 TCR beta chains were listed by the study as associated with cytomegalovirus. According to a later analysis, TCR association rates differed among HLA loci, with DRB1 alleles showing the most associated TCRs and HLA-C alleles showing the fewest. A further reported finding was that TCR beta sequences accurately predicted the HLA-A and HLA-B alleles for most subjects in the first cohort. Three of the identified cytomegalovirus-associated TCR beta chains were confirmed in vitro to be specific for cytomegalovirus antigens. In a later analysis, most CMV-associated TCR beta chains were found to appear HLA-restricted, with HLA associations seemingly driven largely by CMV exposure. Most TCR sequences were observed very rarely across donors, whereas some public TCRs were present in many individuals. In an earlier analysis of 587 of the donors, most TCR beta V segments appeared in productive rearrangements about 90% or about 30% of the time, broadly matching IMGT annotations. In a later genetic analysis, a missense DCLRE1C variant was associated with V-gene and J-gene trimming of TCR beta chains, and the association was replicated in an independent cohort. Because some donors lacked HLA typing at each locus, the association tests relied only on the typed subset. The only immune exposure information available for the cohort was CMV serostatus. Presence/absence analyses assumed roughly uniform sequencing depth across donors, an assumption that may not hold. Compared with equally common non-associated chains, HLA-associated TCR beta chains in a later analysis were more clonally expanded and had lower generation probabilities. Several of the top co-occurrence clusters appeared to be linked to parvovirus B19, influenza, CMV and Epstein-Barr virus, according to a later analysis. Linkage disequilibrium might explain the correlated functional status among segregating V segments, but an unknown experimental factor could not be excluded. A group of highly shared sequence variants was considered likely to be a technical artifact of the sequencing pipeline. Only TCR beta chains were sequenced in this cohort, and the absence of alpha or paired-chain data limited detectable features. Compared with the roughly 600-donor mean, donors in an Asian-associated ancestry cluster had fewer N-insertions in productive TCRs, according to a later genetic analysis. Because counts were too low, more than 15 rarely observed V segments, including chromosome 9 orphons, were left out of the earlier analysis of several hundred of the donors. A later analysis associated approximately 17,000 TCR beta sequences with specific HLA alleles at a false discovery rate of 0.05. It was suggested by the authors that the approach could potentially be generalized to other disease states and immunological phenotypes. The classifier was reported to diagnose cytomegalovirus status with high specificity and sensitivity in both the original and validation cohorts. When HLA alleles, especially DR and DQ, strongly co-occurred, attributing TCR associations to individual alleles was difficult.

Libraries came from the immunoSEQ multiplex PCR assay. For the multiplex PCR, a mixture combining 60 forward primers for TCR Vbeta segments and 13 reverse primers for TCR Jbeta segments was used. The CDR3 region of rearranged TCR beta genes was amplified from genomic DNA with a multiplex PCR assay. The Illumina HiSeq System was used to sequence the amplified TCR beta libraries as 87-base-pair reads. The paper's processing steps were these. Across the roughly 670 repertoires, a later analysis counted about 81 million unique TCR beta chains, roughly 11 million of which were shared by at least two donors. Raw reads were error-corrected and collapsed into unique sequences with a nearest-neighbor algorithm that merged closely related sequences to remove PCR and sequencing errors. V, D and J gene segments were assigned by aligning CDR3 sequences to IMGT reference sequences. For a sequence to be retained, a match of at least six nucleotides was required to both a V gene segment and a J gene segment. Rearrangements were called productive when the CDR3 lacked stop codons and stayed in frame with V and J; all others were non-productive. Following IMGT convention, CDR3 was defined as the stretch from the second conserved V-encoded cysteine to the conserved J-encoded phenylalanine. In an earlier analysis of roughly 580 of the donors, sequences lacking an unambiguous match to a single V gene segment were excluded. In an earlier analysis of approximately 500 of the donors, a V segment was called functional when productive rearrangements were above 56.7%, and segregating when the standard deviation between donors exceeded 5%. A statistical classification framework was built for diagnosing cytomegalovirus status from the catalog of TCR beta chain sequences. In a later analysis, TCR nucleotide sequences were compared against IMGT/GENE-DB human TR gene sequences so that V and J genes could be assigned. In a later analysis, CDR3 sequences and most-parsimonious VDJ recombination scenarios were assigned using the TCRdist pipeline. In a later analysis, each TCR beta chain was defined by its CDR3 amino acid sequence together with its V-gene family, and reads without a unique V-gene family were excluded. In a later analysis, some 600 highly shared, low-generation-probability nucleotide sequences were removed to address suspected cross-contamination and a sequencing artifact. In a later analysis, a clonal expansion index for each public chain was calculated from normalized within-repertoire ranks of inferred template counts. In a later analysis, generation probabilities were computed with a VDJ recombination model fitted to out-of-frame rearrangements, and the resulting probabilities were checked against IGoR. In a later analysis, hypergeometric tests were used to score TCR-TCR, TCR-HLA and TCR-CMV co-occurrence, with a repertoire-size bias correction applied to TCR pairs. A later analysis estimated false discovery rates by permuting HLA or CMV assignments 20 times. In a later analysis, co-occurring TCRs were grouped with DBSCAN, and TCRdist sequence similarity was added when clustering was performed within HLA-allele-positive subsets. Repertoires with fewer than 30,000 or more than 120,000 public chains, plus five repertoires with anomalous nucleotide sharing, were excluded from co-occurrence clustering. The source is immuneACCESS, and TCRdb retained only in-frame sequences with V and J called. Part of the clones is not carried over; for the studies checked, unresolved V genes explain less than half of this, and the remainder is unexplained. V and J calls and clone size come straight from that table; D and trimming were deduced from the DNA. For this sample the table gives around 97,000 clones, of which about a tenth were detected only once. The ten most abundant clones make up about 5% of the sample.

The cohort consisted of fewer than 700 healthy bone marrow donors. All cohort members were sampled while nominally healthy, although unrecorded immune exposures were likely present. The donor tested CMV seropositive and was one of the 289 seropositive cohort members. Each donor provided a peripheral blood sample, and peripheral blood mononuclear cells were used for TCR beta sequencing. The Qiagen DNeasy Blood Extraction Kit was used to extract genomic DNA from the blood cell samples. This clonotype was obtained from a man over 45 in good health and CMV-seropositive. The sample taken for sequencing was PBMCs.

This receptor carries the CDR3 CASSEIQGYEQYF. The nucleotide sequence is TGTGCCAGCAGTGAGATTCAGGGCTACGAGCAGTACTTC. Rearrangement joined TRBV6-1 to TRBJ2-7, with TRBD1 perhaps the D gene, on 5 matching bases. The germline V gene provides CDR1 MNHNS and CDR2 SASEGT. Including cysteine and phenylalanine, the CDR3 has 13 amino acids. Only the CDR3 part of the read is kept: 39 bases, read in frame from the first base. V is cut by 3 bases and J by 3 bases, and the space between the germline ends is 9 bases.